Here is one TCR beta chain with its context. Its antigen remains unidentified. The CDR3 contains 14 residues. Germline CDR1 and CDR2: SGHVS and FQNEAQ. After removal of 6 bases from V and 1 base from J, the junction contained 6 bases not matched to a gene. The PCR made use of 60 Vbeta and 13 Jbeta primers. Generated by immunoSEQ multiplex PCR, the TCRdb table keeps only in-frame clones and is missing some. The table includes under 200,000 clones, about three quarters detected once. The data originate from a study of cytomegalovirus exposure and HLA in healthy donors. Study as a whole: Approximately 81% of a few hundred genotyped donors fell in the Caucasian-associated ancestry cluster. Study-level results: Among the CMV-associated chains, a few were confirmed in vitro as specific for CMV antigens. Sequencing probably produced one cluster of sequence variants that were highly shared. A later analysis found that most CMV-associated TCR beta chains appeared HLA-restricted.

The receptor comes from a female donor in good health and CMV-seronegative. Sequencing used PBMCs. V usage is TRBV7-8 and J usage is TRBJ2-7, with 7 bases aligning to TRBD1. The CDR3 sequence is CASSQGTASYEQYF. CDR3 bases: TGTGCCAGCAGTCAAGGGACAGCTTCCTACGAGCAGTACTTC.